The next 5 T cell receptor beta chains were all read from a single sample in a study of T-cell reconstitution after alpha-beta-depleted transplantation in children. During its preparation, the TCRbeta library received unique molecular identifiers. TCRdb used MiXCR to reprocess the PCR reads, holding one entry per CDR3 protein. The sample holds hundreds of thousands of distinct CDR3 sequences, about an eighth seen once. Sample: PBMCs, taken before TCRalphabeta/CD19-depleted stem cell transplant. All receptors derive from a girl aged 2-10 years with congenital amegakaryocytic thrombocytopenia, due to receive a stem cell transplant.

This clonotype was observed at least ten times. This chain connects TRBV20-1 to TRBJ2-7; D possibly corresponds to TRBD1 (5 bases). The CDR3 totals 15 residues. V shed 0 bases and J shed 3 bases, with 15 bases lying between them. CDR1 and CDR2 from the germline V gene are DFQATT and SNEGSKA (reference sequence). The CDR3 coding sequence is TGCAGTGCTAGAGATGGTTCAGGGCCCTTCTACGAGCAGTACTTC. This sequence encodes CSARDGSGPFYEQYF.

The chain employs TRBV6-1 and TRBJ1-1; D is uncertain. This CDR3 is built from 10 residues. Trimming took 4 bases from V and 8 from J, leaving 5 bases between them. Germline assignment: CDR1 MNHNS and CDR2 SASEGT. CDR3 loop: CASSALEAFF. CDR3 DNA sequence: TGTGCCAGCAGTGCTTTGGAAGCTTTCTTT.

This clonotype was counted at least ten times. This chain uses TRBV28 with TRBJ1-5; no clear D gene. The V and J ends lost 5 bases and 6 bases respectively, with 20 bases between them. The germline gives CDR1 MDHEN, CDR2 SYDVKM. The CDR3 sequence is 16 residues long. The CDR3 coding sequence is TGTGCCAGCAGTCGCCCTATTAGAGGCGGCATTCAGCCCCAGCATTTT. Translated, it gives CASSRPIRGGIQPQHF. The variable domain in full, with the rest retrieved from reference TRBV28 and TRBJ1-5, is DVKVTQSSRYLVKRTGEKVFLECVQDMDHENMFWYRQDPGLGLRLIYFSYDVKMKEKGDIPEGYSVSREKKERFSLILESASTNQTSMYLCASSRPIRGGIQPQHFGDGTRLSIL.

This clonotype was seen many times. V and J are TRBV5-1 and TRBJ2-7, with 8 bases lining up with TRBD2. Germline CDR1 and CDR2: SGHRS and YFSETQ. The CDR3 loop spans 14 amino acids. Germline trimming cut 0 bases from V and 4 bases from J; bases unmatched to any gene: 3. The CDR3 sequence: CASSLEGTSYEQYF. In DNA form, the CDR3 reads TGCGCCAGCAGCTTGGAAGGGACTAGTTACGAGCAGTACTTC.

V is TRBV27 and J is TRBJ2-1, with 9 bases lining up with TRBD2. Trimming cost V 1 base and J 5 bases; bases outside gene matches: 3. CDR3 length: 15 amino acids. The germline V gene encodes CDR1 MNHEY and CDR2 SMNVEV (reference sequence). The CDR3: CASSLFSGSNNEQFF. CDR3 nucleotides: TGTGCCAGCAGTTTATTTAGCGGGAGTAACAATGAGCAGTTCTTC.